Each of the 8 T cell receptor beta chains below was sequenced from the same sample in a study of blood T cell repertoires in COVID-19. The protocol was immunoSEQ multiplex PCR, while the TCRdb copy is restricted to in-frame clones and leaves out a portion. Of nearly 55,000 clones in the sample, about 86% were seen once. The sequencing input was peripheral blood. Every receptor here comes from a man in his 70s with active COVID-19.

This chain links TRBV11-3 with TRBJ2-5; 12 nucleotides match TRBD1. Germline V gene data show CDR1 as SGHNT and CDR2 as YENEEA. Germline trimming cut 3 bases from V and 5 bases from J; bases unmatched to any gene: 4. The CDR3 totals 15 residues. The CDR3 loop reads CASSLGQGAFETQYF. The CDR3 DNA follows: TGTGCCAGCAGCTTGGGACAGGGGGCCTTTGAGACCCAGTACTTC.

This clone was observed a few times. CDR3 DNA: TGTGCCAGCAGCTCCCGGGACAGCCGAAATCAGCCCCAGCATTTT. This encodes CASSSRDSRNQPQHF. The chain uses TRBV6-5 and TRBJ1-5; 7 nucleotides line up with TRBD1. The J segment lost 4 bases and the V segment lost 6 bases, leaving 9 bases of the junction unmatched. In germline, CDR1 is MNHEY, CDR2 SVGAGI. The CDR3 spans 15 residues.

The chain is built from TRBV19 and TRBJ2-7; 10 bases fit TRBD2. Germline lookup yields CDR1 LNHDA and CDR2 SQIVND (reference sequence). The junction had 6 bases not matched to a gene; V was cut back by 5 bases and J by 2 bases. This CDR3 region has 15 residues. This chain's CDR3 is CASSLKRGGPYEQYF. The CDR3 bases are TGTGCCAGTAGTCTCAAGCGGGGGGGTCCCTACGAGCAGTACTTC.

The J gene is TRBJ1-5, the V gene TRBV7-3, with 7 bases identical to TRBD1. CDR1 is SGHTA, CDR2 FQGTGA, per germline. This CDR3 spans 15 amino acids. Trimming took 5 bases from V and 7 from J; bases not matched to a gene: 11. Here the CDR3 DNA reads TGTGCCAGCAGCCACGGACAGGTCAAGGACCAGCCCCAGCATTTT. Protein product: CASSHGQVKDQPQHF.

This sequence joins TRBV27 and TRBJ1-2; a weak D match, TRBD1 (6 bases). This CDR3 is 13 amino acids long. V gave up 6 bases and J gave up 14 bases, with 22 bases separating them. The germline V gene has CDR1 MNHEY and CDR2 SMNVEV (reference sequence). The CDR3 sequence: CASRVPGQSDLTF. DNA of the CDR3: TGTGCCAGCAGGGTGCCCGGACAGTCTGATCTGACCTTC.

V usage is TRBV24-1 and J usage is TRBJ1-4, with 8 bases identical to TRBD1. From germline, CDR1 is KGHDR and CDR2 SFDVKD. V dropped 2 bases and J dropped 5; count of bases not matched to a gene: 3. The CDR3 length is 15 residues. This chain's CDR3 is CATSDSRTGNEKLFF. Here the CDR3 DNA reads TGTGCCACCAGTGATTCCCGGACAGGGAATGAAAAACTGTTTTTT.

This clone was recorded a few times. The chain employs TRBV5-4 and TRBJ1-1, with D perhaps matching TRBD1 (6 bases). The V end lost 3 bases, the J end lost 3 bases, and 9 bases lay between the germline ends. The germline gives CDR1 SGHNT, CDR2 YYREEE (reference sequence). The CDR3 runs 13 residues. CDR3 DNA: TGTGCCAGCAGCTACAGGGTGGACACTGAAGCTTTCTTT. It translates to CASSYRVDTEAFF.

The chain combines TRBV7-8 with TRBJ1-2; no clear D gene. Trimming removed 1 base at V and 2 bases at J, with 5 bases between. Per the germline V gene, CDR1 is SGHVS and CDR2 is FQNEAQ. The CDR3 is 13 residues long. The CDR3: CASSLGQNYGYTF. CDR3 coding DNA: TGTGCCAGCAGCTTAGGGCAGAACTATGGCTACACCTTC. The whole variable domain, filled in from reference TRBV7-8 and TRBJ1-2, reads GAGVSQSPRYKVAKRGQDVALRCDPISGHVSLFWYQQALGQGPEFLTYFQNEAQLDKSGLPSDRFFAERPEGSVSTLKIQRTQQEDSAVYLCASSLGQNYGYTFGSGTRLTVV.